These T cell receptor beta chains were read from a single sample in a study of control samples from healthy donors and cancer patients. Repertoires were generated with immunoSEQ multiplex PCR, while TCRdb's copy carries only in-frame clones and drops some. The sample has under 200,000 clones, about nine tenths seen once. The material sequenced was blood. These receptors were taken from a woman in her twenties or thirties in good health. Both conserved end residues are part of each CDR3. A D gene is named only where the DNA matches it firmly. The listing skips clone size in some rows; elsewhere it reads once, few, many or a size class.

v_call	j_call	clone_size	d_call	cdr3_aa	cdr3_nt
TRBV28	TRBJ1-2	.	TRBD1	CASSPPPGTGDYGYTF	TGTGCCAGCAGTCCACCCCCCGGGACAGGGGATTATGGCTACACCTTC
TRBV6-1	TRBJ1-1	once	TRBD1	CASSELQGALNTEAFF	TGTGCCAGCAGTGAATTGCAGGGGGCACTGAACACTGAAGCTTTCTTT
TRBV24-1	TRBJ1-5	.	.	CATSDSQGPNQPQHF	TGTGCCACCAGTGATTCACAGGGACCCAATCAGCCCCAGCATTTT
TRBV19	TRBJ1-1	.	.	CASSGGRDEAFF	TGTGCCAGTAGTGGGGGGCGGGATGAAGCTTTCTTT
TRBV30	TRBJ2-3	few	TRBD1	CACTSRTGGFTDTQYF	TGTGCCTGCACTTCGAGGACAGGGGGATTCACAGATACGCAGTATTTT
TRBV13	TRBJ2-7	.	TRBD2	CASSLRGGQGNEQYF	TGTGCCAGCAGCTTACGGGGGGGCCAAGGAAACGAGCAGTACTTC
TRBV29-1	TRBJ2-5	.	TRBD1	CSVVDRVGETQYF	TGCAGCGTAGTGGACAGGGTAGGGGAGACCCAGTACTTC
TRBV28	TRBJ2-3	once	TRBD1	CASSPGGSTDTQYF	TGTGCCAGCAGCCCAGGGGGATCGACAGATACGCAGTATTTT
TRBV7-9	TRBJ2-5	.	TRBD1	CASSSRGPETQYF	TGTGCCAGCAGTTCCAGGGGGCCGGAGACCCAGTACTTC
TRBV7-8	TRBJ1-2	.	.	CASSFLTGTPNYGYTF	TGTGCCAGCAGCTTCCTAACCGGGACTCCTAACTATGGCTACACCTTC
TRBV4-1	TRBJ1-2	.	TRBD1	CASSQPGQGRGGYTF	TGCGCCAGCAGCCAGCCGGGACAGGGGCGGGGTGGCTACACCTTC
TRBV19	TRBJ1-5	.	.	CASTRNFGSNQPQHF	TGTGCCAGTACCCGAAACTTCGGGAGCAATCAGCCCCAGCATTTT
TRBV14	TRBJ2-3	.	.	CASSQGNLPGTDTQYF	TGTGCCAGCAGCCAAGGGAACCTCCCTGGCACAGATACGCAGTATTTT
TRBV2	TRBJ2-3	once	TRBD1	CASRGTDTDTQYF	TGTGCCAGCAGGGGGACAGACACAGATACGCAGTATTTT
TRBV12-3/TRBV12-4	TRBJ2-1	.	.	CASSFNEQFF	TGTGCCAGCAGTTTTAATGAGCAGTTCTTC
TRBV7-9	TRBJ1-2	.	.	CASSLGDYGYTF	TGTGCCAGCAGCTTGGGGGACTATGGCTACACCTTC
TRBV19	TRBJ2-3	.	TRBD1	CASSLDRGYADTQYF	TGTGCCAGTAGCCTCGACAGGGGGTACGCAGATACGCAGTATTTT
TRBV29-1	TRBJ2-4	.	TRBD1	CSVDRGPLGKNIQYF	TGCAGCGTTGACAGGGGGCCCTTAGGCAAAAACATTCAGTACTTC
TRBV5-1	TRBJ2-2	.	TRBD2	CASKLESGGATGELFF	TGCGCCAGCAAACTTGAGAGCGGGGGGGCCACCGGGGAGCTGTTTTTT
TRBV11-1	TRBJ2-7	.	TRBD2	CASSPASGIFEQYF	TGTGCCAGCAGCCCCGCTAGCGGGATTTTCGAGCAGTACTTC
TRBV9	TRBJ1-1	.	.	CASSPQGRNTEAFF	TGTGCCAGCAGCCCACAGGGAAGGAACACTGAAGCTTTCTTT
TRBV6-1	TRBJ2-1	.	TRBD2	CASSEAASGSYEQFF	TGTGCCAGCAGTGAAGCAGCTAGCGGGAGCTATGAGCAGTTCTTC
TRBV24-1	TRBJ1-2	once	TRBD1	CATSRQGYGYTF	TGTGCCACCAGTCGACAGGGTTATGGCTACACCTTC
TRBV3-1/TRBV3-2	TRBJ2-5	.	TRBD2	CASSHPSGRWETQYF	TGTGCCAGCAGCCACCCTAGCGGGAGGTGGGAGACCCAGTACTTC
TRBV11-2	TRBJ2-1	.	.	CASSLDFRRNEQFF	TGTGCCAGCAGCTTAGATTTCAGGAGGAATGAGCAGTTCTTC
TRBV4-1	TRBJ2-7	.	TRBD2	CASSQGLAGGDEQYF	TGCGCCAGCAGCCAAGGGCTAGCGGGAGGCGACGAGCAGTACTTC
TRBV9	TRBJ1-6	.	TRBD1	CASSVGRDRESPLHF	TGTGCCAGCAGCGTAGGTAGGGACAGGGAATCACCCCTCCACTTT
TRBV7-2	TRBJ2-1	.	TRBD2	CASSFISGGYNEQFF	TGTGCCAGCAGCTTCATTAGCGGGGGTTACAATGAGCAGTTCTTC
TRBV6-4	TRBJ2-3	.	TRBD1	CASSVTGGTDTQYF	TGTGCCAGCAGTGTCACAGGGGGCACAGATACGCAGTATTTT
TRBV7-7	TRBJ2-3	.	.	CASKPGPSTDTQYF	TGTGCCAGCAAACCGGGGCCGAGCACAGATACGCAGTATTTT
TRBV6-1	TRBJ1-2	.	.	CASSENGANYGYTF	TGTGCCAGCAGTGAGAACGGAGCTAACTATGGCTACACCTTC
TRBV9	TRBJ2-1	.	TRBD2	CSSSPRPTSGGHNEQFF	TGTTCCAGCAGCCCCCGTCCCACTAGCGGGGGCCACAATGAGCAGTTCTTC
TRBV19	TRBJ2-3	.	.	CASSYRDLQYF	TGTGCCAGTAGTTACCGGGACTTGCAGTATTTT
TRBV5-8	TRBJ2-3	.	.	CASSFGADTQYF	TGTGCCAGCAGCTTCGGGGCAGATACGCAGTATTTT
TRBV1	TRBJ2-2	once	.	CTSSQEVANTGELFF	TGCACCAGCAGCCAAGAAGTCGCGAACACCGGGGAGCTGTTTTTT
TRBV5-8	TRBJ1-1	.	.	CASSLAAGGEAFF	TGTGCCAGCAGCTTGGCCGCGGGGGGTGAAGCTTTCTTT
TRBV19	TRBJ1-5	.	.	CASSIRDSNQPQHF	TGTGCCAGTAGTATAAGGGACAGCAATCAGCCCCAGCATTTT
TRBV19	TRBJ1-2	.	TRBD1	CASSINGQGPGYTF	TGTGCCAGTAGTATAAACGGACAGGGGCCTGGCTACACCTTC
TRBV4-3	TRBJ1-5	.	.	CASSQDRAQPQHF	TGCGCCAGCAGCCAAGACAGGGCTCAGCCCCAGCATTTT
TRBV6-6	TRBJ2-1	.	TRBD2	CASSPTSGSDEQFF	TGTGCCAGCAGCCCGACTAGCGGGAGCGATGAGCAGTTCTTC
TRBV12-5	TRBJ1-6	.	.	CASGLVRGGVSPLHF	TGTGCTAGTGGTTTGGTACGAGGGGGTGTATCACCCCTCCACTTT
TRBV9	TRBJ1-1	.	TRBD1	CASSVEGTGSAFF	TGTGCCAGCAGCGTAGAAGGGACAGGGTCTGCTTTCTTT
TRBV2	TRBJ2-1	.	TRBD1	CASSGTGPSYNEQFF	TGTGCCAGCAGTGGGACAGGACCCTCCTACAATGAGCAGTTCTTC
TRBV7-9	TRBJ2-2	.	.	CASSLAPPNTGELFF	TGTGCCAGCAGCTTAGCTCCACCCAACACCGGGGAGCTGTTTTTT
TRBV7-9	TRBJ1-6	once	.	CASSLGPTSPLHF	TGTGCCAGCAGCTTAGGACCGACATCACCCCTCCACTTT
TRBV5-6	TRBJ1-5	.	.	CASSLAIQPQHF	TGTGCCAGCAGCTTGGCCATACAGCCCCAGCATTTT
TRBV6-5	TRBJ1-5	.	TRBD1	CASRSDRGNQPQHF	TGTGCCAGCAGGAGCGACAGGGGCAATCAGCCCCAGCATTTT
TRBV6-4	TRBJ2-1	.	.	CASSDYGTPYNEQFF	TGTGCCAGCAGTGATTACGGGACTCCCTACAATGAGCAGTTCTTC
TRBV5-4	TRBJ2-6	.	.	CASSLLSSGANVLTF	TGTGCCAGCAGCTTGTTGTCCTCTGGGGCCAACGTCCTGACTTTC
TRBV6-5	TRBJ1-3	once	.	CATTGQSGNTIYF	TGTGCCACTACGGGACAATCTGGAAACACCATATATTTT